These T cell receptor beta chains were read from a single sample in a study of blood T cell repertoires in COVID-19. Clones were sequenced by immunoSEQ multiplex PCR, and TCRdb holds only the in-frame ones, with some missing. The repertoire holds more than 250,000 clones, under 95% seen once, with around a sixth in the top ten. Sequencing was done on a sample of PBMCs or T cells enriched from blood (not recorded which). These receptors all stem from a young woman who had recovered from COVID-19. The CDR3 runs from the conserved cysteine through the conserved F or W. The D gene is left open where the match is weak. A row's size may be missing; if present it is once, few, many or a size class.

>NA|TRBJ2-1|TRBV11-1|NA
TGTGCCAGCAGCTTATTTAGGGGCAATGAGCAGTTCTTC
CASSLFRGNEQFF
>NA|TRBJ2-7|TRBV20-1|NA
TGCAGTGCTAGTTGGGCATCCTACGAGCAGTACTTC
CSASWASYEQYF
>NA|TRBJ1-3|TRBV18|NA
TGTGCCAGCTCAAACTCAGCGCTTGGAAACACCATATATTTT
CASSNSALGNTIYF
>NA|TRBJ1-6|TRBV28|TRBD1
TGTGCCACCAGGGGGGCAGGCTTCCATAGCACACCCCTCCACTTT
CATRGAGFHSTPLHF
>NA|TRBJ1-1|TRBV29-1|NA
TGCAGCGTTGAAGTGAATGACTATTATGAAGCTTTCTTT
CSVEVNDYYEAFF
>NA|TRBJ2-2|TRBV28|NA
TGTGCCAGCAGTCGCAGAAACACCGGGGAGCTGTTTTTT
CASSRRNTGELFF
>NA|TRBJ2-7|TRBV6-5|TRBD1
TGTGCCAGCAGCAACAGGGGGTTTTCTGTTGAGCAGTACTTC
CASSNRGFSVEQYF
>NA|TRBJ2-3|TRBV11-2|NA
TGTGCCAGCAGCTTAGACCACTCAGATACGCAGTATTTT
CASSLDHSDTQYF
>NA|TRBJ1-1|TRBV6-5|NA
TGTGCCAGCAGTTACCTGCAGGGGAACACTGAAGCTTTCTTT
CASSYLQGNTEAFF
>NA|TRBJ2-1|TRBV9|TRBD1
TGTGCCAGCAGCCCCGGGACAGGGGACAATGAGCAGTTCTTC
CASSPGTGDNEQFF
>NA|TRBJ2-7|TRBV7-2|NA
TGTGCCAGCAGCTCACAGGGTTGGTCCTACGAGCAGTACTTC
CASSSQGWSYEQYF
>NA|TRBJ1-3|TRBV28|NA
TGTGCCAGCAGCCCAGGGTCTGGAAACACCATATATTTT
CASSPGSGNTIYF
>NA|TRBJ1-2|TRBV2|TRBD1
TGTGCCAGCAGTGCAGGGACAGCCTATGGCTACACCTTC
CASSAGTAYGYTF
>NA|TRBJ1-2|TRBV29-1|NA
TGCAGCGGGGGACAAACTAACTATGGCTACACCTTC
CSGGQTNYGYTF
>NA|TRBJ1-2|TRBV18|TRBD1
TGTGCCAGCTCACTAAAACCTACCGGGACAGGAACAAACTATGGCTACACCTTC
CASSLKPTGTGTNYGYTF
>NA|TRBJ2-6|TRBV19|NA
TGTGCCAGTAACGCGGGCGGGGCCGGGGCCAACGTCCTGACTTTC
CASNAGGAGANVLTF
>NA|TRBJ1-5|TRBV5-6|TRBD1
TGTGCCAGCAGCGCCGACAGGGAACAGCCCCAGCATTTT
CASSADREQPQHF
>NA|TRBJ2-3|TRBV27|TRBD2
TGTGCCAGCAGTCCCGGACTAGCTAGCACAGATACGCAGTATTTT
CASSPGLASTDTQYF
>NA|TRBJ1-2|TRBV5-5|NA
TGTGCCAGCAGCTTCGGTGGTGGCTACACCTTC
CASSFGGGYTF
>NA|TRBJ2-7|TRBV6-1|TRBD1
TGTGCCAGCAGCGAAGGGACAGGGGTTTACGAGCAGTACTTC
CASSEGTGVYEQYF
>NA|TRBJ2-1|TRBV7-2|TRBD2
TGTGCCAGCAGCTCCCGGCGGGGGGCGAGCTCCTACAATGAGCAGTTCTTC
CASSSRRGASSYNEQFF
>once|TRBJ2-4|TRBV28|TRBD1
TGTGCCAGCACCCCCGCCGGGACAGACAATCTAGCCAAAAACATTCAGTACTTC
CASTPAGTDNLAKNIQYF
>NA|TRBJ2-3|TRBV7-2|TRBD1
TGTGCCAGCAGCTTAACAGGGGCTGAGGCAGATACGCAGTATTTT
CASSLTGAEADTQYF
>NA|TRBJ2-2|TRBV11-3|TRBD1
TGTGCCAGCAGCCCCTGGACAGGCACCGGGGAGCTGTTTTTT
CASSPWTGTGELFF
>NA|TRBJ2-1|TRBV25-1|TRBD1
TGTGCCAGCAGTGATTGGGGACAGGGCCCCAATGAGCAGTTCTTC
CASSDWGQGPNEQFF
>NA|TRBJ2-1|TRBV19|TRBD2
TGTGCCAGTAGTATGTTCGGACTAGCGACGAATGAGCAGTTCTTC
CASSMFGLATNEQFF
>NA|TRBJ2-7|TRBV3-1/TRBV3-2|TRBD1
TGTGCCAGCAGACTGACAGGGATGCCGGACTACGAGCAGTACTTC
CASRLTGMPDYEQYF
>once|TRBJ1-2|TRBV28|NA
TGTGCCAGCAGTCCCGGGGGTAACTTTTGGGGCTACACCTTC
CASSPGGNFWGYTF
>NA|TRBJ1-2|TRBV5-4|NA
TGTGCCAGCAGCCAAGTCCTATCCGGTGGCTACACCTTC
CASSQVLSGGYTF
>NA|TRBJ2-1|TRBV11-2|NA
TGTGCCAGCAGCTTAGGGGGCGGGCAGTTCTTC
CASSLGGGQFF